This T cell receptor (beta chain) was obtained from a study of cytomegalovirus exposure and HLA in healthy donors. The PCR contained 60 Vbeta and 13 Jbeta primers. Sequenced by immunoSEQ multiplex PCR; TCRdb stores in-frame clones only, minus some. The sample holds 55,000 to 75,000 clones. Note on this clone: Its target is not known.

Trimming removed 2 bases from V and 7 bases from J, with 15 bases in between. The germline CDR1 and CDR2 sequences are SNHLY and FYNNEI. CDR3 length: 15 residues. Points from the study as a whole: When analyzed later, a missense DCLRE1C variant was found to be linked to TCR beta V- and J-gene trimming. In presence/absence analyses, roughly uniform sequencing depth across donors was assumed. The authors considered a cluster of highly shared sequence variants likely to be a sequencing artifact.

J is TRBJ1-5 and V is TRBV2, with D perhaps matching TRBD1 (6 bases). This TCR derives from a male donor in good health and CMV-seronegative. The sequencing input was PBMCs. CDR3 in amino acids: CASSEPGGQSQPQHF. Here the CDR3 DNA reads TGTGCCAGCAGTGAACCGGGTGGACAGAGCCAGCCCCAGCATTTT. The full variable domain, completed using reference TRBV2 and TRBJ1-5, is EPEVTQTPSHQVTQMGQEVILRCVPISNHLYFYWYRQILGQKVEFLVSFYNNEISEKSEIFDDQFSVERPDGSNFTLKIRSTKLEDSAMYFCASSEPGGQSQPQHFGDGTRLSIL.